The 13 T cell receptor beta chains reported below all come from one sample, sequenced in a study of blood T cell repertoires in COVID-19. The table came from immunoSEQ multiplex PCR; TCRdb's copy has only in-frame clones and leaves some out. The sample comprises some 450,000 clones, approximately 90% of which are singletons, and about 0.91% rests with the top ten. The sequencing input was peripheral blood. These receptors were collected from a man younger than 35 with COVID-19, enrolled during active disease.

The chain is built from TRBV19 and TRBJ1-6, with D maybe TRBD1 (5 bases). This CDR3 contains 16 residues. The V end lost 7 bases, the J end lost 8 bases, and 21 bases lay between the germline ends. Germline V lookup: CDR1 LNHDA, CDR2 SQIVND (reference sequence). The CDR3 sequence: CASTQGSGGSYSPLHF. The CDR3, as DNA: TGTGCCAGTACTCAAGGGTCGGGGGGTTCGTATTCACCCCTCCACTTT.

The V call is TRBV7-2, the J call TRBJ1-1; D is perhaps TRBD1 (6 bases). Per the germline V gene, CDR1 is SGHTA and CDR2 is FQGNSA. With 0 bases removed from V and 4 bases from J, the gap between germline ends came to 12 bases. The CDR3 has 15 amino acids. CDR3 nucleotide sequence: TGTGCCAGCAGCTTAGCGACTGGGGGGGCCACTGAAGCTTTCTTT. Its protein product is CASSLATGGATEAFF.

The chain employs TRBV18 and TRBJ1-3; 9 positions agree with TRBD1. CDR3 size: 18 residues. Germline values: CDR1 KGHSH, CDR2 LQKENI. V shed 3 bases, J shed 8 bases, and the junction held 17 bases outside the gene matches. CDR3: CASSPAILRGQGAHTIYF. In DNA form, the CDR3 reads TGTGCCAGCTCACCTGCTATTCTCCGGGGACAGGGTGCCCACACCATATATTTT.

The chain joins TRBV4-1 to TRBJ1-6; the match to TRBD1 covers 8 bases. With 0 bases clipped from V and 12 bases from J, the junction kept 13 bases outside the gene matches. The germline V gene has CDR1 MGHRA and CDR2 YSYEKL. The CDR3 runs 17 residues. CDR3 bases: TGCGCCAGCAGCCAAGAGGGGGACAGGCTCAACTTTGGACCCCTCCACTTT. Amino acids: CASSQEGDRLNFGPLHF.

The DNA for the CDR3 is TGTGCCAGCAGCTTAGAGCCACTAGCGGGAAAAGAGACCCAGTACTTC. This codes for CASSLEPLAGKETQYF. The V gene is TRBV11-2, the J gene TRBJ2-5; 10 positions match TRBD2. The trim removed 0 bases at V and 3 bases at J, leaving 4 bases unmatched. Germline values: CDR1 SGHAT, CDR2 FQNNGV. This CDR3 region has 16 residues. Looking up the rest from reference TRBV11-2 and TRBJ2-5 gives the full variable domain: EAGVAQSPRYKIIEKRQSVAFWCNPISGHATLYWYQQILGQGPKLLIQFQNNGVVDDSQLPKDRFSAERLKGVDSTLKIQPAKLEDSAVYLCASSLEPLAGKETQYFGPGTRLLVL.

The J gene is TRBJ2-7, the V gene TRBV19; possibly TRBD2 for D (6 bases). Trimming stripped 1 base from V and 2 bases from J, with 18 bases between. CDR3 length: 17 amino acids. The germline V gene has CDR1 LNHDA and CDR2 SQIVND (reference sequence). The DNA of the CDR3 is TGTGCCAGTAGTATAGGGCTTGCGGGGCAGGAGACCTACGAGCAGTACTTC. Its protein is CASSIGLAGQETYEQYF.

CDR3 in amino acids: CASSLWRTGQFYNSPLHF. Here the CDR3 DNA reads TGTGCCAGCAGCTTATGGCGAACGGGACAATTCTATAATTCACCCCTCCACTTT. The chain has TRBV11-2 and TRBJ1-6; D possibly corresponds to TRBD1 (6 bases). Per germline, CDR1 SGHAT and CDR2 FQNNGV. Deletions cut 2 bases from V and 3 bases from J, with 17 bases between. This CDR3 spans 18 amino acids.

The chain carries TRBV5-6 and TRBJ2-3; D remains ambiguous. The CDR3 loop spans 13 amino acids. Germline V gene lookup returns CDR1 SGHDT and CDR2 YYEEEE. Trimming cost V 2 bases and J 2 bases, with 6 bases left between them. For the CDR3, the DNA is TGTGCCAGCAGCTTATCAGACACAGATACGCAGTATTTT. It is translated as CASSLSDTDTQYF.

CDR3 nucleotides: TGTGCCAGCAGTCGGCCAGCGTACCAAGAGACCCAGTACTTC. Its protein is CASSRPAYQETQYF. The chain employs TRBV21-1 and TRBJ2-5; TRBD2, as called in the table, went unchecked against the DNA. TRBV21-1 counts as a pseudogene. CDR3 length: 14 amino acids.

The V call is TRBV27, the J call TRBJ1-4, with TRBD1 matching 10 bases. CDR1 MNHEY and CDR2 SMNVEV come from the germline V gene (reference sequence). The CDR3 is 15 residues long. With V trimmed by 5 bases and J by 5 bases, 5 bases remained unmatched. CDR3 coding DNA: TGTGCCAGCAGTCTCCAGACAGGGGGCAATGAAAAACTGTTTTTT. Residues: CASSLQTGGNEKLFF.

The chain links TRBV5-4 to TRBJ1-2; maybe TRBD1 (6 bases). Germline-derived CDR1 and CDR2 are SGHNT and YYREEE (reference sequence). The CDR3 loop spans 12 amino acids. The ends were cut back, 2 bases at V and 8 bases at J, with 10 bases in the middle. Here the CDR3 reads CASSLQGNGYTF. CDR3 DNA: TGTGCCAGCAGCTTACAGGGAAACGGCTACACCTTC.

The chain carries TRBV5-1 and TRBJ2-7, with TRBD2 identical over 10 bases. The J segment lost 6 bases and the V segment lost 0 bases, leaving 6 bases of the junction unmatched. Per the germline V gene, CDR1 is SGHRS and CDR2 is YFSETQ. The CDR3 is 15 residues long. The CDR3 DNA is TGCGCCAGCAGCTTGGCAAGCGGGAGGGCCTTCGAGCAGTACTTC. Translation: CASSLASGRAFEQYF.

CDR3: CASSSRFPTSGSGGELFF. The CDR3 DNA follows: TGTGCCAGTAGTTCGCGTTTTCCGACTAGCGGGAGTGGCGGGGAGCTGTTTTTT. This chain uses TRBV19 with TRBJ2-2; 12 bases align to TRBD2. V lost 5 bases, J lost 7 bases, and 14 bases stayed unmatched. Germline CDR1 LNHDA, CDR2 SQIVND (reference sequence). The CDR3 extends over 18 amino acids.